These 18 T cell receptor beta chains originate from one sample sequenced in a study of T-cell memory formation after mild COVID-19. One entry per CDR3 protein, called by TCRdb with MiXCR from the 5' RACE reads. The sample consists of under 350,000 distinct CDR3 sequences, 16% of them appearing once. Material for sequencing was PBMCs or a T cell subset sorted from them (not recorded which). These receptors were collected from a man between 18 and 29 years old who had mild COVID-19 (a few samples of this study predate the infection). Cell type and time point are not known.

This clonotype has only a few counts. The chain links TRBV29-1 to TRBJ1-2; D call uncertain. The V gene's germline CDR1 is SQVTM and CDR2 ANQGSEA. Trimming took off 0 bases at V and 4 bases at J, with 9 bases between the two ends. The CDR3 covers 13 residues. CDR3 protein: CSVEDRTRYGYTF. CDR3 nucleotide sequence: TGCAGCGTTGAAGATAGGACCCGCTATGGCTACACCTTC.

J is TRBJ1-2 and V is TRBV20-1, with TRBD1 matching 10 bases. The CDR3 contains 13 residues. J was trimmed by 5 bases and V by 4 bases; bases with no gene match: 4. CDR1 DFQATT and CDR2 SNEGSKA come from the germline V gene (reference sequence). The CDR3 nucleotides read TGCAGTGCTACTGCGGACAGGGGGTATGGCTACACCTTC. Its translation: CSATADRGYGYTF.

This clonotype has just a few counts. The genes are TRBV5-1 and TRBJ1-1; D is ambiguous. The CDR3 extends over 14 amino acids. The germline gives CDR1 SGHRS, CDR2 YFSETQ. The germline V and J ends were trimmed by 3 bases and 0 bases, with 9 bases remaining between them. The CDR3 coding sequence is TGCGCCAGCAGCTCTAGGGAATTGAACACTGAAGCTTTCTTT. Translating it yields CASSSRELNTEAFF.

This clonotype showed up just a few times. The chain employs TRBV4-2 and TRBJ2-3, with 9 bases aligning to TRBD2. Germline values: CDR1 LGHNA, CDR2 YNFKEQ. V shed 1 base, J shed 5 bases, and the junction held 1 base outside the gene matches. The CDR3 loop spans 14 amino acids. CDR3 residues: CASSQGREGDTQYF. The CDR3 DNA sequence: TGTGCCAGCAGCCAAGGGCGGGAGGGAGATACGCAGTATTTT.

V and J are TRBV18 and TRBJ1-5, with D hard to call. V lost 2 bases to trimming and J lost 2 bases, with 7 bases between them. The V gene's germline CDR1 is KGHSH and CDR2 LQKENI. This CDR3 region has 14 residues. DNA of the CDR3: TGTGCCAGCTCACCAGAAGTTGGCAATCAGCCCCAGCATTTT. It translates to CASSPEVGNQPQHF.

V and J are TRBV7-6 and TRBJ1-5; no reliable D call. Germline V gene sequence: CDR1 SGHVS, CDR2 FNYEAQ. The length of the CDR3 is 14 residues. V dropped 0 bases and J dropped 7 bases, with 10 bases sitting between them. Here the CDR3 reads CASSLATAGQPQHF. CDR3 in DNA: TGTGCCAGCAGCTTAGCCACGGCGGGGCAGCCCCAGCATTTT.

This clonotype was seen a handful of times. The chain recombines TRBV6-2 or TRBV6-3 with TRBJ2-1, with D tentatively TRBD2 (5 bases). V was pared by 4 bases and J by 10 bases, with 14 bases between. The length of the CDR3 is 13 residues. Per the germline V gene, CDR1 is MNHEY and CDR2 is SVGEGT. The CDR3 DNA reads TGTGCCAGCAGTTTCGGGAACGGTTTCGAGCAGTTCTTC. The encoded protein is CASSFGNGFEQFF.

This clonotype was found a few times. The chain is built from TRBV5-1 and TRBJ1-4; 7 bases match TRBD1. In germline, CDR1 is SGHRS, CDR2 YFSETQ. This CDR3 region has 16 residues. The junction had 8 bases not matched to a gene; V was cut back by 3 bases and J by 3 bases. The CDR3 DNA reads TGCGCCAGCAGCTCGGTCGAGGGGGCGGCTAATGAAAAACTGTTTTTT. This encodes CASSSVEGAANEKLFF. The variable domain in full, with the rest retrieved from reference TRBV5-1 and TRBJ1-4, is KAGVTQTPRYLIKTRGQQVTLSCSPISGHRSVSWYQQTPGQGLQFLFEYFSETQRNKGNFPGRFSGRQFSNSRSEMNVSTLELGDSALYLCASSSVEGAANEKLFFGSGTQLSVL.

This sequence joins TRBV25-1 and TRBJ1-2; a possible D gene is TRBD1 (5 bases). The length of the CDR3 is 13 residues. The germline V gene encodes CDR1 MGHDK and CDR2 SYGVNS. The V end lost 1 base, the J end lost 6 bases, and 9 bases lay between the germline ends. The CDR3 bases are TGTGCCAGCAGTGAATGGGGGGGAAATGGCTACACCTTC. It codes for CASSEWGGNGYTF.

V gene TRBV7-2 combines with J gene TRBJ1-1; no definite D call. V was cut by 1 base and J by 5 bases, with 14 bases left in between. The CDR3 extends over 15 amino acids. Germline V gene lookup returns CDR1 SGHTA and CDR2 FQGNSA. The CDR3 coding sequence is TGTGCCAGCAGCTTAGTTGAGGCCCGGAGGACTGAAGCTTTCTTT. Its translation: CASSLVEARRTEAFF.

The chain combines TRBV11-2 with TRBJ1-1; a possible D gene is TRBD1 (5 bases). The CDR3 totals 14 residues. Germline CDR1 and CDR2: SGHAT and FQNNGV. The germline V and J ends were trimmed by 2 bases and 4 bases, with 11 bases remaining between them. The CDR3 loop is CASSLSGRATEAFF. The CDR3 DNA is TGTGCCAGCAGCTTATCTGGCAGGGCCACTGAAGCTTTCTTT.

This clonotype was counted between two and nine times. The chain has TRBV5-1 and TRBJ2-1; the match to TRBD2 covers 9 bases. CDR3 length equals 18 residues. Germline assignment: CDR1 SGHRS and CDR2 YFSETQ. V was clipped by 0 bases and J by 0 bases; unmatched bases: 7. The DNA of the CDR3 is TGCGCCAGCAGCTTGGGTATAGCGGGGGATAGCTCCTACAATGAGCAGTTCTTC. It translates to CASSLGIAGDSSYNEQFF.

A few counts support this clonotype. J is TRBJ2-5 and V is TRBV5-1, with D unclear. Germline assignment: CDR1 SGHRS and CDR2 YFSETQ. The CDR3 spans 15 residues. V lost 4 bases, J lost 2 bases, and 15 bases lay in between. DNA of the CDR3: TGCGCCAGCAGCCCCTCGGCCGGGCCTCAAGAGACCCAGTACTTC. It codes for CASSPSAGPQETQYF.

This sequence joins TRBV7-3 and TRBJ2-5; TRBD1 matches 8 bases. J gave up 4 bases and V 5 bases, and 3 bases lay outside the gene matches. This CDR3 spans 13 amino acids. CDR1 SGHTA and CDR2 FQGTGA come from the germline V gene. The CDR3 region has the DNA TGTGCCAGCAGCCCGGACAGGGTAGAGACCCAGTACTTC. This sequence encodes CASSPDRVETQYF.

This clonotype has a count of ten or more. The V gene is TRBV7-9, the J gene TRBJ2-3, with a weak D call TRBD1 (6 bases). This CDR3 has 13 residues. V lost 5 bases, J lost 4 bases, and 10 bases lay in between. CDR1 is SEHNR and CDR2 is FQNEAQ in the germline V gene (reference sequence). CDR3 DNA: TGTGCCAGCAGCCAAACAGGGCCAGATACGCAGTATTTT. It is translated as CASSQTGPDTQYF. The full variable domain, with the rest looked up from reference TRBV7-9 and TRBJ2-3, is DTGVSQNPRHKITKRGQNVTFRCDPISEHNRLYWYRQTLGQGPEFLTYFQNEAQLEKSRLLSDRFSAERPKGSFSTLEIQRTEQGDSAMYLCASSQTGPDTQYFGPGTRLTVL.

This clonotype was counted only a few times. This rearrangement joins TRBV12-3 or TRBV12-4 to TRBJ2-2, with D possibly matching TRBD1 (7 bases). The CDR3 spans 15 residues. Trimming pared 1 base from V and 4 bases from J, leaving 10 bases between. CDR3 amino acids: CASSLGRGVTGELFF. CDR3 DNA: TGTGCCAGCAGTTTAGGCAGGGGGGTCACCGGGGAGCTGTTTTTT.

The chain uses TRBV5-1 and TRBJ1-2; the D gene is possibly TRBD1 (5 bases). CDR1 SGHRS and CDR2 YFSETQ come from the germline V gene. The CDR3 is made up of 15 amino acids. V was pared by 4 bases and J by 1 base, with 14 bases between. CDR3 in DNA: TGCGCCAGCAGCCCGGGGGGAAGCCTTAACTATGGCTACACCTTC. Translating it yields CASSPGGSLNYGYTF.

There are many counts of this clonotype. The CDR3 protein is CASSRAGLPDTQYF. The CDR3 bases are TGTGCCAGCAGCCGGGCAGGGCTCCCAGATACGCAGTATTTT. The chain joins TRBV7-3 to TRBJ2-3; possible D gene TRBD1, 5 bases. Trimming took 5 bases from V and 4 from J, leaving 13 bases between them. This CDR3 contains 14 residues. Germline assignment: CDR1 SGHTA and CDR2 FQGTGA.